This TCR beta chain was identified in a study of cytomegalovirus exposure and HLA in healthy donors. The CDR3 loop spans 16 amino acids. With V trimmed by 1 base and J by 3 bases, 5 bases remained unmatched. Germline CDR1 reads SGHTA; CDR2 reads FQGNSA. Study-level points and caveats: In a later analysis, the majority of CMV-associated beta chains seemingly showed HLA restriction. Across donors, sequencing depth was assumed by presence/absence analyses to be roughly uniform. Researchers had no immune exposure information except CMV serostatus available. For TCR beta chains, V- and J-gene trimming was later linked to a missense DCLRE1C variant.

PCR was performed using 60 Vbeta and 13 Jbeta primers. The method was immunoSEQ multiplex PCR; TCRdb's version includes in-frame clones alone and lacks a portion of them. The table records about 72,000 clones, 50% to 80% of them present only once. Regarding this clone: Its antigen is not known.

The V and J genes are TRBV7-2 and TRBJ1-4; TRBD1 matches at 7 bases. Sequencing input: PBMCs. The receptor comes from a man aged 35 to 55 in good health and CMV-seropositive. This chain's CDR3 is CASSLVRGTANEKLFF. CDR3 nucleotide sequence: TGTGCCAGCAGCTTAGTCAGGGGGACAGCTAATGAAAAACTGTTTTTT.